This TCR beta chain came from a study of cytomegalovirus exposure and HLA in healthy donors. A word on this clone: Its specificity is not known.

Trimming left V 2 bases short and J 0 bases short, with 12 bases between. Per the germline V gene, CDR1 is SGDLS and CDR2 is YYNGEE. The CDR3 is made up of 15 amino acids. Amplification used 60 Vbeta primers and 13 Jbeta primers. Sequencing used immunoSEQ multiplex PCR; TCRdb keeps in-frame clones, though not all of them. The sample holds 80,000 to 100,000 clones; roughly 81% are singletons and the top ten take around 1.5%. Study-wide findings and caveats: Researchers left out some V segments, among them TRBV6-2 and TRBV6-3, as indistinguishable. An analysis was carried out at a later point. It showed that HLA-associated TCR beta chains were more clonally expanded than equally common non-associated chains.

The sample consisted of PBMCs. The sequence was obtained from a man in his forties or fifties in good health and CMV-seronegative. V and J are TRBV9 and TRBJ2-7; possibly TRBD2 for D (5 bases). Here the CDR3 DNA reads TGTGCCAGCAGCGTTACCGGGGAGATCTCCTACGAGCAGTACTTC. Protein: CASSVTGEISYEQYF.